Below are 5 T cell receptor beta chains sequenced from a single sample in a study of siplizumab effects on memory and regulatory T cells. Repertoires were generated with immunoSEQ multiplex PCR, while TCRdb's copy carries only in-frame clones and drops some. The profile covers about 60,000 clones, with approximately 82% appearing a single time and approximately 4% taken by the ten largest. The specimen sequenced was memory CD4+ T cells sorted from blood. All receptors derive from a human donor in good health.

Concerning this clone: Within the sample, other DNA sequences also encode this same CDR3. The rearrangement joins TRBV27 to TRBJ1-1; the match to TRBD1 covers 7 bases. The junction had 4 bases not matched to a gene; V was cut back by 4 bases and J by 2 bases. The germline gives CDR1 MNHEY, CDR2 SMNVEV (reference sequence). This CDR3 is built from 14 residues. CDR3 DNA: TGTGCCAGCAGTTCCCTAGGGGGCAACACTGAAGCTTTCTTT. Amino acids: CASSSLGGNTEAFF.

The rearrangement links TRBV5-4 to TRBJ2-3; 11 nucleotides line up with TRBD2. This CDR3 has 16 residues. From germline, CDR1 is SGHNT and CDR2 YYREEE (reference sequence). V shed 0 bases and J 6 bases; nucleotides not matched to a gene: 6. CDR3 residues: CASSLGASGRSDTQYF. The CDR3 DNA reads TGTGCCAGCAGCTTGGGGGCTAGCGGGAGGAGTGATACGCAGTATTTT.

The chain uses TRBV6-1 and TRBJ2-2; 8 bases map to TRBD2. After removal of 11 bases from V and 6 bases from J, the junction contained 11 bases not matched to a gene. This CDR3 contains 14 residues. Germline lookup yields CDR1 MNHNS and CDR2 SASEGT. The CDR3 region has the DNA TGTGCCGTCAACCAGCGGGAGTCCGCCGGGGAGCTGTTTTTT. It is translated as CAVNQRESAGELFF.

V usage is TRBV27 and J usage is TRBJ1-2; 9 nucleotides align to TRBD1. The V gene end was trimmed by 5 bases and the J gene end by 4 bases; junction bases not matched to a gene: 8. From germline, CDR1 is MNHEY and CDR2 SMNVEV (reference sequence). The CDR3 sequence is 15 residues long. CDR3 residues: CASSPGTGNFYGYTF. The CDR3 nucleotides read TGTGCCAGCAGTCCAGGGACAGGGAACTTCTATGGCTACACCTTC.

This clone was seen a single time. The chain carries TRBV30 and TRBJ2-3; no clear D. Germline loops: CDR1 GTSNPN, CDR2 SVGIG (reference sequence). The CDR3 length is 14 residues. Trimming pared 0 bases from V and 2 bases from J, leaving 9 bases between. Here the CDR3 DNA reads TGTGCCTGGAGTGTGCACGTAGACACAGATACGCAGTATTTT. It is translated as CAWSVHVDTDTQYF. Together with reference TRBV30 and TRBJ2-3, the CDR3 gives the full variable domain: SQTIHQWPATLVQPVGSPLSLECTVEGTSNPNLYWYRQAAGRGLQLLFYSVGIGQISSEVPQNLSASRPQDRQFILSSKKLLLSDSGFYLCAWSVHVDTDTQYFGPGTRLTVL.